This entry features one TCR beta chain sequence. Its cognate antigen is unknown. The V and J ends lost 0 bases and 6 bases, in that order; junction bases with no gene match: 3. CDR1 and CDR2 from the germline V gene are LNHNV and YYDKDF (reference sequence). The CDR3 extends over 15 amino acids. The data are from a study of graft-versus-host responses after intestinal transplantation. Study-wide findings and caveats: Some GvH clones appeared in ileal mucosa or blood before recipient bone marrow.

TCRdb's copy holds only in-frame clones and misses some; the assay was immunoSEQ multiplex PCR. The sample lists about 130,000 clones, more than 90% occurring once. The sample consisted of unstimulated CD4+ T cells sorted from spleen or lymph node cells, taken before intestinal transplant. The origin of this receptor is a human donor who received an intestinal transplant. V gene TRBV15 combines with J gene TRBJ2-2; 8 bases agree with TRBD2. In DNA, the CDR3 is TGTGCCACCAGCAGAGAACGGGGGGGTCCCGGGGAGCTGTTTTTT. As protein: CATSRERGGPGELFF.